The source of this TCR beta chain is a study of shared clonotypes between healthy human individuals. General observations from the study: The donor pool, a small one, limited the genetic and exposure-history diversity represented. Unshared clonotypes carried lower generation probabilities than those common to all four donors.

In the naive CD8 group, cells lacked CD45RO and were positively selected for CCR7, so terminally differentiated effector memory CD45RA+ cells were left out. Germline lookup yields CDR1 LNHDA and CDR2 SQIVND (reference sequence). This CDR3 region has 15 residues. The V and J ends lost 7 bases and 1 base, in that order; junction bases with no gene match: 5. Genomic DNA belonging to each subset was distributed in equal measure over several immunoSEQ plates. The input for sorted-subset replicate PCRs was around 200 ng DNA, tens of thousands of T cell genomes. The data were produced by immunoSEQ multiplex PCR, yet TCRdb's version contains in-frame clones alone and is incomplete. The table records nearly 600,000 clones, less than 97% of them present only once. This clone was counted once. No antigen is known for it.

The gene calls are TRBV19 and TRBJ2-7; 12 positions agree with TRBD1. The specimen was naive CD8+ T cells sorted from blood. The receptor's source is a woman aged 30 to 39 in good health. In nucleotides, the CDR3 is TGTGCCAGTACCCTGGGACAGGGGGCTTCCTACGAGCAGTACTTC. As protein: CASTLGQGASYEQYF.